The 29 T cell receptor beta chains below all came from one sample that was sequenced in a study of shared clonotypes between healthy human individuals. Profiled with immunoSEQ multiplex PCR; TCRdb holds only in-frame clones, not every one. Among 950,000 to 1,300,000 clones, about 75% were seen once, and the ten largest hold nearly 1.5%. Source material: memory CD4+ T cells sorted from blood. The sample's subset: CD45RA-negative fraction. Every receptor here comes from a man aged 18 to 29 in good health.

The rearrangement joins TRBV5-5 to TRBJ1-2; D gene unclear. Deletions cut 1 base from V and 0 bases from J, with 7 bases between. The CDR3 has 14 residues. CDR1 is SGHKS, CDR2 YYEKEE, per germline (reference sequence). For the CDR3, the DNA is TGTGCCAGCAGCTTGCAGGAACCTAACTATGGCTACACCTTC. It yields the protein CASSLQEPNYGYTF.

This rearrangement joins TRBV5-1 to TRBJ1-6; no clear D. The germline V and J ends were trimmed by 0 bases and 6 bases, with 4 bases remaining between them. The CDR3 runs to 13 residues. The germline V gene has CDR1 SGHRS and CDR2 YFSETQ. The CDR3 spells CASSLGGNSPLHF. Here the CDR3 DNA reads TGCGCCAGCAGCTTGGGAGGTAATTCACCCCTCCACTTT.

The V gene is TRBV18, the J gene TRBJ2-1; D is perhaps TRBD2 (6 bases). The CDR3 runs 14 residues. Between the trimmed V and J ends, which lost 6 bases and 7 bases, there was a span of 16 bases. Germline CDR1 is KGHSH and CDR2 is LQKENI. CDR3 bases: TGTGCCAGCTCCGAAACCCAGGAGGGGAATGAGCAGTTCTTC. It codes for CASSETQEGNEQFF. The full variable domain, with the rest looked up from reference TRBV18 and TRBJ2-1, is NAGVMQNPRHLVRRRGQEARLRCSPMKGHSHVYWYRQLPEEGLKFMVYLQKENIIDESGMPKERFSAEFPKEGPSILRIQQVVRGDSAAYFCASSETQEGNEQFFGPGTRLTVL.

The V and J genes are TRBV19 and TRBJ2-7; D is unclear. CDR1 is LNHDA, CDR2 SQIVND, per germline (reference sequence). With 6 bases removed from V and 3 bases from J, the gap between germline ends came to 15 bases. CDR3 size: 14 residues. In nucleotides, the CDR3 is TGTGCCAGTAGCCGCCCCGGCCTCCTCTACGAGCAGTACTTC. Its translation is CASSRPGLLYEQYF.

This clone has only a few counts. The J gene is TRBJ1-4, the V gene TRBV11-2; D gene unclear. Germline lookup yields CDR1 SGHAT and CDR2 FQNNGV. The CDR3 is made up of 14 amino acids. With 1 base removed from V and 4 bases from J, the gap between germline ends came to 7 bases. CDR3 sequence (DNA): TGTGCCAGCAGCTTAGGGGGAGTTAATGAAAAACTGTTTTTT. It translates to CASSLGGVNEKLFF.

This chain joins TRBV5-4 and TRBJ2-1, with 9 positions matching TRBD2. CDR1 and CDR2 from the germline V gene are SGHNT and YYREEE (reference sequence). Trimming at V came to 7 bases and at J to 4 bases, leaving 3 bases not matched to a gene. The CDR3 has 13 amino acids. The CDR3 DNA sequence: TGTGCCAGCGGGCGGGGGGGTTACAATGAGCAGTTCTTC. Translating it yields CASGRGGYNEQFF. Looking up the rest from reference TRBV5-4 and TRBJ2-1 gives the full variable domain: ETGVTQSPTHLIKTRGQQVTLRCSSQSGHNTVSWYQQALGQGPQFIFQYYREEENGRGNFPPRFSGLQFPNYSSELNVNALELDDSALYLCASGRGGYNEQFFGPGTRLTVL.

The J gene is TRBJ2-7, the V gene TRBV30, with TRBD1 matching 10 bases. Germline V gene sequence: CDR1 GTSNPN, CDR2 SVGIG (reference sequence). The CDR3 runs to 14 residues. The ends lost 8 bases at V and 7 bases at J; junction bases unmatched: 14. The CDR3 protein is CAIDGTGVRGEQYF. The CDR3 coding sequence is TGTGCCATTGACGGGACAGGGGTTAGGGGGGAGCAGTACTTC.

The chain employs TRBV7-2 and TRBJ1-5, with 9 bases identical to TRBD1. J was trimmed by 7 bases and V by 5 bases; bases with no gene match: 9. The germline V gene encodes CDR1 SGHTA and CDR2 FQGNSA. The CDR3 extends over 15 amino acids. The CDR3 DNA reads TGTGCCAGCAGCGTAGGGACAGGGAAGGGCCAGCCCCAGCATTTT. Translating it yields CASSVGTGKGQPQHF.

In this sample, this clone turned up a few times. This chain uses TRBV2 with TRBJ1-2; the D is unclear. The CDR3 covers 14 residues. The germline gives CDR1 SNHLY, CDR2 FYNNEI. V dropped 4 bases and J dropped 4 bases, with 13 bases sitting between them. The CDR3 spells CASSADPWIYGYTF. The CDR3 bases are TGTGCCAGCAGTGCCGACCCCTGGATCTATGGCTACACCTTC.

This sequence joins TRBV11-2 and TRBJ2-1; D possibly matches TRBD1 or TRBD2 (5 bases each). V lost 7 bases and J lost 0, with 10 bases in between. Germline V gene data show CDR1 as SGHAT and CDR2 as FQNNGV. The CDR3 covers 14 residues. The CDR3 DNA follows: TGTGCCAGCACCTTCGGGACCTCCTACAATGAGCAGTTCTTC. This codes for CASTFGTSYNEQFF.

CDR3 nucleotide sequence: TGTGCCAGCAGTGACAGCGTGGAGAATGAGCAGTTCTTC. It encodes CASSDSVENEQFF. This sequence joins TRBV6-4 and TRBJ2-1; D unclear. Germline CDR1 is MRHNA and CDR2 is SNTAGT. V was trimmed by 2 bases and J by 7 bases, leaving 9 bases between them. This CDR3 contains 13 residues.

The CDR3 sequence: CASSVGASGSGELFF. The CDR3 nucleotides read TGTGCCAGCAGCGTAGGTGCTAGCGGTTCCGGGGAGCTGTTTTTT. The chain carries TRBV9 and TRBJ2-2; 7 nucleotides match TRBD2. CDR3 length: 15 residues. Germline V gene lookup returns CDR1 SGDLS and CDR2 YYNGEE. J lost 6 bases, V lost 0 bases, and 5 bases had no gene match.

This clone has more than one count but fewer than ten. The chain is built from TRBV30 and TRBJ1-2; D possibly corresponds to TRBD1 (5 bases). V lost 3 bases to trimming and J lost 7 bases, with 15 bases between them. CDR3 length equals 13 residues. CDR1 and CDR2 from the germline V gene are GTSNPN and SVGIG (reference sequence). This chain's CDR3 is CAWRAPRVGGYTF. The CDR3 nucleotides are TGTGCCTGGAGGGCCCCCAGGGTGGGTGGCTACACCTTC.

V usage is TRBV18 and J usage is TRBJ1-4, with D unclear. Germline loops: CDR1 KGHSH, CDR2 LQKENI. The V gene lost 6 bases and the J gene lost 6 bases, with 17 bases spanning the gap. The CDR3 has 15 residues. The DNA of the CDR3 is TGTGCCAGCTCCCAAACGCCGGGAGGATATGAAAAACTGTTTTTT. Its protein product is CASSQTPGGYEKLFF.

The table lists this clone with a few counts. The chain's CDR3 is CASSAGEPLDNEQFF. CDR3 sequence (DNA): TGTGCCAGCAGTGCGGGGGAACCCCTTGACAATGAGCAGTTCTTC. This chain uses TRBV2 with TRBJ2-1; D might be TRBD2 (6 bases). The CDR3 covers 15 residues. The V end lost 4 bases, the J end lost 5 bases, and 15 bases lay between the germline ends. Looked up from germline, CDR1 is SNHLY and CDR2 is FYNNEI.

The chain is built from TRBV18 and TRBJ1-3; D unresolved. V lost 5 bases and J lost 2, with 13 bases in between. This CDR3 has 15 residues. The V gene's germline CDR1 is KGHSH and CDR2 LQKENI. The CDR3 spells CASSSKRLTGNTIYF. The CDR3 nucleotides are TGTGCCAGCTCAAGCAAGCGCCTAACTGGAAACACCATATATTTT.

As regards this clone: In the same sample, other DNA sequences code for this CDR3. This chain connects TRBV7-9 to TRBJ2-7; no reliable D call. This CDR3 region has 12 residues. CDR1 is SEHNR and CDR2 is FQNEAQ in the germline V gene (reference sequence). V lost 1 base and J lost 4, with 5 bases in between. The CDR3 bases are TGTGCCAGCAGCTTAGGATCTTACGAGCAGTACTTC. This translates into CASSLGSYEQYF.

This clone was seen many times. The chain is built from TRBV2 and TRBJ1-2; D not certain. V shed 4 bases and J shed 4 bases, with 16 bases lying between them. The germline V gene encodes CDR1 SNHLY and CDR2 FYNNEI. CDR3 length: 15 residues. The DNA for the CDR3 is TGTGCCAGCAGTGGATTAAGGACGGGTATCTATGGCTACACCTTC. Residues: CASSGLRTGIYGYTF.

Regarding this clone: Other DNA sequences of this sample code for an identical CDR3. The chain employs TRBV9 and TRBJ2-3, with D tentatively TRBD1 or TRBD2 (5 bases each). The CDR3 loop spans 13 amino acids. Per the germline V gene, CDR1 is SGDLS and CDR2 is YYNGEE. Trimming left V 0 bases short and J 3 bases short, with 5 bases between. The CDR3 sequence is CASSVGGTDTQYF. For the CDR3, the DNA is TGTGCCAGCAGCGTAGGGGGGACAGATACGCAGTATTTT. The variable domain in full, completed from reference TRBV9 and TRBJ2-3, reads DSGVTQTPKHLITATGQRVTLRCSPRSGDLSVYWYQQSLDQGLQFLIQYYNGEERAKGNILERFSAQQFPDLHSELNLSSLELGDSALYFCASSVGGTDTQYFGPGTRLTVL.

The CDR3 DNA reads as TGTGCCACCAGCGGGGCTGGGGGAAATGAGCAGTTCTTC. The encoded protein is CATSGAGGNEQFF. This chain uses TRBV15 with TRBJ2-1, with D perhaps TRBD1 or TRBD2 (5 bases each). The CDR3 runs 13 residues. The ends were cut back, 5 bases at V and 7 bases at J, with 12 bases in the middle. From germline, CDR1 is LNHNV and CDR2 YYDKDF (reference sequence).

The chain links TRBV30 to TRBJ2-3, with D perhaps matching TRBD2 (5 bases). From germline, CDR1 is GTSNPN and CDR2 SVGIG (reference sequence). Trimming shortened V by 5 bases and J by 0 bases, and 9 bases separated the two germline ends. The CDR3 spans 13 residues. The CDR3 DNA is TGTGCCTGGGAGCGGTCGAGCACAGATACGCAGTATTTT. Its protein product is CAWERSSTDTQYF.

The chain joins TRBV5-1 to TRBJ2-7; 8 bases align to TRBD2. Germline CDR1 SGHRS, CDR2 YFSETQ. Trimming removed 4 bases from V and 2 bases from J; junction bases left unmatched: 8. The CDR3 is 15 amino acids. CDR3 sequence: CASSMLAGSAYEQYF. Here the CDR3 DNA reads TGCGCCAGCAGCATGCTAGCGGGCTCTGCCTACGAGCAGTACTTC.

This chain links TRBV7-6 with TRBJ1-1, with TRBD1 as a possible D gene (5 bases). Trimming took 3 bases from V and 5 from J, leaving 10 bases between them. This CDR3 is built from 13 residues. Looked up from germline, CDR1 is SGHVS and CDR2 is FNYEAQ. This CDR3 reads CASSFGRGTEAFF. Here the CDR3 DNA reads TGTGCCAGCAGCTTTGGACGGGGGACTGAAGCTTTCTTT.

J is TRBJ2-1 and V is TRBV7-2; either TRBD1 or TRBD2 may supply D (5 bases each). V was trimmed by 2 bases and J by 4 bases, leaving 9 bases between them. The CDR3 is made up of 14 amino acids. Germline V gives CDR1 SGHTA, CDR2 FQGNSA. The CDR3, as DNA: TGTGCCAGCAGCTTAAGAGGGGCGTACAATGAGCAGTTCTTC. It encodes CASSLRGAYNEQFF.

The CDR3 reads CASSLLTQCTTIYF. The DNA of the CDR3 is TGTGCCAGCAGCTTGCTGACTCAGTGTACCACCATATATTTT. J is TRBJ1-3 and V is TRBV7-3, with D hard to call. With 3 bases removed from V and 9 bases from J, the gap between germline ends came to 15 bases. CDR3 length: 14 amino acids. Germline-derived CDR1 and CDR2 are SGHTA and FQGTGA. Supplemented by reference TRBV7-3 and TRBJ1-3, the full variable domain reads GAGVSQTPSNKVTEKGKYVELRCDPISGHTALYWYRQSLGQGPEFLIYFQGTGAADDSGLPNDRFFAVRPEGSVSTLKIQRTERGDSAVYLCASSLLTQCTTIYFGEGSWLTVV.

This rearrangement joins TRBV9 to TRBJ2-2; TRBD2 is a possible D gene (5 bases). Trimming pared 6 bases from V and 0 bases from J, leaving 12 bases between. The CDR3 spans 15 residues. The germline gives CDR1 SGDLS, CDR2 YYNGEE. The chain's CDR3 is CASKPGVTNTGELFF. In nucleotides, the CDR3 is TGTGCCAGCAAACCCGGGGTTACGAACACCGGGGAGCTGTTTTTT.

This clone was counted a single time. V and J are TRBV12-5 and TRBJ2-4; maybe TRBD2 (6 bases). V lost 5 bases and J 8 bases, leaving 16 bases between the germline ends. This CDR3 spans 14 amino acids. Germline V gene sequence: CDR1 LGHNT, CDR2 FRNRAP. The DNA for the CDR3 is TGTGCTAGTGGTATCCCGGCGGGCGGGGACATTCAGTACTTC. Its protein is CASGIPAGGDIQYF.

This chain connects TRBV28 to TRBJ1-2; TRBD1 matches 9 bases. This CDR3 has 15 residues. Germline-derived CDR1 and CDR2 are MDHEN and SYDVKM. The junction had 8 bases not matched to a gene; V was cut back by 5 bases and J by 4 bases. This CDR3 is CASSQTGGSTYGYTF. Here the CDR3 DNA reads TGTGCCAGCAGTCAAACAGGGGGCTCAACCTATGGCTACACCTTC.

This clone was seen a few times. The CDR3 DNA follows: TGCGCCAGCAGCCAAGATAGGATCCGATCACCCCTCCACTTT. It codes for CASSQDRIRSPLHF. The rearrangement links TRBV4-1 to TRBJ1-6; no firm D call. The germline V gene has CDR1 MGHRA and CDR2 YSYEKL. Trimming removed 0 bases at V and 10 bases at J, with 10 bases between. This CDR3 has 14 amino acids.